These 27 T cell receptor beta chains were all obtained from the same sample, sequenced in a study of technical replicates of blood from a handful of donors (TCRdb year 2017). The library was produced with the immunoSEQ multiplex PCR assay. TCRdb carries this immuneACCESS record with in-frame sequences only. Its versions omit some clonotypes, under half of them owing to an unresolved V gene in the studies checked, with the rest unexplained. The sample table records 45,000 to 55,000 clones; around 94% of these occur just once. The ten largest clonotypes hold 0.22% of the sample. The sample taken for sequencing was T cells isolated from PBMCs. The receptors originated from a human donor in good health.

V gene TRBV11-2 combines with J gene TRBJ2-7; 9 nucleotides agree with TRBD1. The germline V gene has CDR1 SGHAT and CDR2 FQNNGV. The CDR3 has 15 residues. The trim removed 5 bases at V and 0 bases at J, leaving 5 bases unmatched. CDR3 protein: CASSLWTGDSYEQYF. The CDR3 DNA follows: TGTGCCAGCAGCCTCTGGACAGGGGACTCCTACGAGCAGTACTTC.

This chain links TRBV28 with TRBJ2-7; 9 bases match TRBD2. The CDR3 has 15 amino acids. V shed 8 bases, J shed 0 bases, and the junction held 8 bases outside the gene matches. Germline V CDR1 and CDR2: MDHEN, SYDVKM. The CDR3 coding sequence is TGTGCCAGCGGTAACCTAGCGGGGATCTCCTACGAGCAGTACTTC. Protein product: CASGNLAGISYEQYF.

CDR3 in amino acids: CASSFGTGGNSNQPQHF. The CDR3 coding sequence is TGTGCCAGCAGCTTTGGAACGGGGGGAAATAGCAATCAGCCCCAGCATTTT. The rearrangement uses TRBV5-4 and TRBJ1-5, with TRBD1 as a possible D gene (5 bases). V was pared by 2 bases and J by 0 bases, with 15 bases between. Germline V gene data show CDR1 as SGHNT and CDR2 as YYREEE (reference sequence). The CDR3 extends over 17 amino acids.

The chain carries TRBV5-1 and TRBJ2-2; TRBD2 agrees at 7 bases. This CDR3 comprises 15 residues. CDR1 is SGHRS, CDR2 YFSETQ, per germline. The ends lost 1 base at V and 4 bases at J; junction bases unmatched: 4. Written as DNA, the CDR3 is TGCGCCAGCAGCTTGCGGGAGGCCGGCACCGGGGAGCTGTTTTTT. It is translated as CASSLREAGTGELFF.

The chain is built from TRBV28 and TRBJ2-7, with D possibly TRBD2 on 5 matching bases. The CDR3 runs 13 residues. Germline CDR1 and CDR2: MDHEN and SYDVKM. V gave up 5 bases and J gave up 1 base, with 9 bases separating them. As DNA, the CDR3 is TGTGCCAGCAGTCCACTAGATTCCTACGAGCAGTACTTC. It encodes CASSPLDSYEQYF.

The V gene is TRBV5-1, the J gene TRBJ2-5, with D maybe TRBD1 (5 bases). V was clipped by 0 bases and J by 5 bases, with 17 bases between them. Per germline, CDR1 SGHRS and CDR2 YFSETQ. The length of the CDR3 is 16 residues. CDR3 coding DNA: TGCGCCAGCAGCTTGGGAAACCTTTTGGACACCGAGACCCAGTACTTC. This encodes CASSLGNLLDTETQYF.

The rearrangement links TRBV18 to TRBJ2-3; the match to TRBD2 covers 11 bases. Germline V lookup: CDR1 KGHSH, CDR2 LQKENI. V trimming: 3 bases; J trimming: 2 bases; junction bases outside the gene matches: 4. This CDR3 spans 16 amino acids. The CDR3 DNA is TGTGCCAGCTCACCTGGGACTAGCGGAACCACAGATACGCAGTATTTT. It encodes CASSPGTSGTTDTQYF. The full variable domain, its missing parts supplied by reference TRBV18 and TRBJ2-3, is NAGVMQNPRHLVRRRGQEARLRCSPMKGHSHVYWYRQLPEEGLKFMVYLQKENIIDESGMPKERFSAEFPKEGPSILRIQQVVRGDSAAYFCASSPGTSGTTDTQYFGPGTRLTVL.

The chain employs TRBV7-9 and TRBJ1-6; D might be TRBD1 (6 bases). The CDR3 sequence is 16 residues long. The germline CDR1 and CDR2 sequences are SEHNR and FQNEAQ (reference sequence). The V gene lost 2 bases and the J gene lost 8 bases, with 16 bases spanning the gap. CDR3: CASSLWDIRQDSPLHF. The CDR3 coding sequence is TGTGCCAGCAGCTTATGGGACATCAGGCAGGATTCACCCCTCCACTTT.

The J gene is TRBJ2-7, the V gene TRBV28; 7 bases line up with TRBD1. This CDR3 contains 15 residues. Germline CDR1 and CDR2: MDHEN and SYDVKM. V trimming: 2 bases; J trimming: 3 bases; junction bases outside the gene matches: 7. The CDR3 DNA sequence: TGTGCCAGCAGTTTAAGCGCGACAGGGCTCTACGAGCAGTACTTC. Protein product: CASSLSATGLYEQYF.

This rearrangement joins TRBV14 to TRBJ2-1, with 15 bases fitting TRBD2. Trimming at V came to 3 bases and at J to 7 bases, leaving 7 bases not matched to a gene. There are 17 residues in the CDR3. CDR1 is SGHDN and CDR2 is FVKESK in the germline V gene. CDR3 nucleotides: TGTGCCAGCAGCCACGGACTAGCGGGGGGGTACGGGAATGAGCAGTTCTTC. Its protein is CASSHGLAGGYGNEQFF. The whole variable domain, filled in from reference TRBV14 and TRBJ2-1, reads EAGVTQFPSHSVIEKGQTVTLRCDPISGHDNLYWYRRVMGKEIKFLLHFVKESKQDESGMPNNRFLAERTGGTYSTLKVQPAELEDSGVYFCASSHGLAGGYGNEQFFGPGTRLTVL.

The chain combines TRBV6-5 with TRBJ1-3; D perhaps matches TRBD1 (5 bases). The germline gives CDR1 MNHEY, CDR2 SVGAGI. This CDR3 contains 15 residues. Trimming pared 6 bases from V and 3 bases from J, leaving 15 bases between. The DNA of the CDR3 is TGTGCCAGCAGGGGCCCGGGGGGGGTTGGAAACACCATATATTTT. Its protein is CASRGPGGVGNTIYF.

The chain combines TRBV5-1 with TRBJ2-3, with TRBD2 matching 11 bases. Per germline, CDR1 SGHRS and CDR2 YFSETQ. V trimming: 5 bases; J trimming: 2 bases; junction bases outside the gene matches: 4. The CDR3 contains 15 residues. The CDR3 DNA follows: TGCGCCAGCAGGGCTAGCGGGGGGACCACAGATACGCAGTATTTT. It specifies CASRASGGTTDTQYF.

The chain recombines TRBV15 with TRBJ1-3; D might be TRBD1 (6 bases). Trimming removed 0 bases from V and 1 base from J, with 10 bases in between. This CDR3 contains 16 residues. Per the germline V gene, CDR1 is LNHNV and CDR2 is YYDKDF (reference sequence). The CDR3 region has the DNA TGTGCCACCAGCAGAGAGAGACAGGAGTCTGGAAACACCATATATTTT. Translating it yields CATSRERQESGNTIYF.

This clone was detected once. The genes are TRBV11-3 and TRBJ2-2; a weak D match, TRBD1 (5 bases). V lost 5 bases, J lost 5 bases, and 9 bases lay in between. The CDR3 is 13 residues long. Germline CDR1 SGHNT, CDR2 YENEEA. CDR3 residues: CASSAPGTGELFF. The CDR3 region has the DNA TGTGCCAGCAGCGCCCCAGGGACCGGGGAGCTGTTTTTT.

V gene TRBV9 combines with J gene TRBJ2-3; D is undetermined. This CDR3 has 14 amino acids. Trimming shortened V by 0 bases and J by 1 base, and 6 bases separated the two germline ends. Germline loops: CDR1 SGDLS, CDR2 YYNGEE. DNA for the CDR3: TGTGCCAGCAGCGTAGTAGCAGGCACAGATACGCAGTATTTT. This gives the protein CASSVVAGTDTQYF. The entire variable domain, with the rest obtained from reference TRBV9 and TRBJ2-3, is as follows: DSGVTQTPKHLITATGQRVTLRCSPRSGDLSVYWYQQSLDQGLQFLIQYYNGEERAKGNILERFSAQQFPDLHSELNLSSLELGDSALYFCASSVVAGTDTQYFGPGTRLTVL.

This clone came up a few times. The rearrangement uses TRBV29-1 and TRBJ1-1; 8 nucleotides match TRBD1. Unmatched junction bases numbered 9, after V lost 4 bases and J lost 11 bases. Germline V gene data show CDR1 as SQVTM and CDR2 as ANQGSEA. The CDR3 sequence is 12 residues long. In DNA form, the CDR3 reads TGCAGCGTTGCCGGACAGGGTTCGGGGGCTTTCTTT. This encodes CSVAGQGSGAFF.

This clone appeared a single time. The CDR3 bases are TGTGCCAGCAGCTTAGACAGAAATGAAGCTTTCTTT. This encodes CASSLDRNEAFF. The chain couples TRBV7-9 to TRBJ1-1, with D unclear. The CDR3 length is 12 residues. With 1 base removed from V and 7 bases from J, the gap between germline ends came to 7 bases. CDR1 SEHNR and CDR2 FQNEAQ come from the germline V gene (reference sequence). Based on the CDR3 plus reference TRBV7-9 and TRBJ1-1, the full variable domain is DTGVSQNPRHKITKRGQNVTFRCDPISEHNRLYWYRQTLGQGPEFLTYFQNEAQLEKSRLLSDRFSAERPKGSFSTLEIQRTEQGDSAMYLCASSLDRNEAFFGQGTRLTVV.

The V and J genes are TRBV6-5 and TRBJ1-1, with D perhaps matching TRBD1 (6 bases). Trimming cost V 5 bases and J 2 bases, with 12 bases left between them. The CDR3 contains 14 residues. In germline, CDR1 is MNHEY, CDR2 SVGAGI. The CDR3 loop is CASSTLQGNTEAFF. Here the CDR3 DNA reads TGTGCCAGCAGTACCCTACAGGGAAACACTGAAGCTTTCTTT.

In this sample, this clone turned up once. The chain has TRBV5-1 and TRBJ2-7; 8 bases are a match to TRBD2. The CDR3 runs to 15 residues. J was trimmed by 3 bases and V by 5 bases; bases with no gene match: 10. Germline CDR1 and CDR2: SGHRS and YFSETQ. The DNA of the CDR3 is TGCGCCAGCAGTGGGGTACCGGGGGGGAGCTACGAGCAGTACTTC. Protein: CASSGVPGGSYEQYF.

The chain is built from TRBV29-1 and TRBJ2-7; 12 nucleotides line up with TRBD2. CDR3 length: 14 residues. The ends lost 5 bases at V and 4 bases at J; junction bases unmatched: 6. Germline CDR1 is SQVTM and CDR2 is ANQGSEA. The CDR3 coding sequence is TGCAGCGTTTCGTTCGGACTAGCGGGATACGAGCAGTACTTC. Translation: CSVSFGLAGYEQYF.

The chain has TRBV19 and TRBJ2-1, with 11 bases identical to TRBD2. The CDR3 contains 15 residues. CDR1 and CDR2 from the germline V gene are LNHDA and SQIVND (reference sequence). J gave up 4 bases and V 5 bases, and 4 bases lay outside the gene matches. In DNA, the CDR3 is TGTGCCAGTAGTCTCACTAGCGGGGGATACAATGAGCAGTTCTTC. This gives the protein CASSLTSGGYNEQFF. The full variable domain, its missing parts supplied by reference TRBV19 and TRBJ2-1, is DGGITQSPKYLFRKEGQNVTLSCEQNLNHDAMYWYRQDPGQGLRLIYYSQIVNDFQKGDIAEGYSVSREKKESFPLTVTSAQKNPTAFYLCASSLTSGGYNEQFFGPGTRLTVL.

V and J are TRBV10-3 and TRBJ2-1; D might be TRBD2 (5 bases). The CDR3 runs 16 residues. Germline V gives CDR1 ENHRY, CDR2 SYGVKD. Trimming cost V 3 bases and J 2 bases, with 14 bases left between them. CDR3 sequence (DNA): TGTGCCATCAGTGAATCCGGGAAAAGGGCCTACAATGAGCAGTTCTTC. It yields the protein CAISESGKRAYNEQFF.

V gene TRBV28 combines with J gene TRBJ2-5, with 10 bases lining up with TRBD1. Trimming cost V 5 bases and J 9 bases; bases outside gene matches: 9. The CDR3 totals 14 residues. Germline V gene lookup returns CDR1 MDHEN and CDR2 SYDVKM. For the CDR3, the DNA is TGTGCCAGCAGTCTAGGGACAGGGGCTCCTCCCCAGTACTTC. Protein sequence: CASSLGTGAPPQYF.

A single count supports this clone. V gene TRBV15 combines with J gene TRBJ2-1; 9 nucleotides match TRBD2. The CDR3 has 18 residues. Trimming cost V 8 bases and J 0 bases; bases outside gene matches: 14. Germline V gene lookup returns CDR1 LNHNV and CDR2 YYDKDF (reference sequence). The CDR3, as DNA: TGTGCCACCCGTGAGGGCAGCGGGGGGCCCCTCTCCTACAATGAGCAGTTCTTC. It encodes CATREGSGGPLSYNEQFF.

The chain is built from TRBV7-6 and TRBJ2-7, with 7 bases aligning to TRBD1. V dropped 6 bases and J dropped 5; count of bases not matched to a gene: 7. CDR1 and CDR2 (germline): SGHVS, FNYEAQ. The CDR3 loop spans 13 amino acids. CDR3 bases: TGTGCCAGCAGTTACCGACAGGGAGACGAGCAGTACTTC. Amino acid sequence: CASSYRQGDEQYF.

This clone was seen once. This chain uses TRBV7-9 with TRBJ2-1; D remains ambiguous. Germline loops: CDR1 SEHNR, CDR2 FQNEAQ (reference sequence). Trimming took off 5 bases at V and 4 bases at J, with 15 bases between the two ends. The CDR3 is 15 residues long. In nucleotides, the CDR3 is TGTGCCAGCAGCCCTCCTACTGGTCTTTACAATGAGCAGTTCTTC. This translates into CASSPPTGLYNEQFF.

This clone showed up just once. The CDR3 region has the DNA TGTGCCAGCAGTTTACCACTTAACACCGGGGAGCTGTTTTTT. Residues: CASSLPLNTGELFF. The gene calls are TRBV28 and TRBJ2-2; no firm D call. The CDR3 runs 14 residues. V gave up 2 bases and J gave up 2 bases, with 6 bases separating them. CDR1 MDHEN and CDR2 SYDVKM come from the germline V gene.